The 14 T cell receptor beta chains in this list originate from one sample, sequenced in a study of blood T cell repertoires in COVID-19. Sequencing was performed with immunoSEQ multiplex PCR; in TCRdb, only in-frame clones are kept and a portion is missing. The data contain roughly 220,000 clones, roughly 80% of them seen just once; the ten biggest clones take up 6.5% to 9%. Sequences were obtained from peripheral blood. The origin of the receptors is a woman of 80 years or more with COVID-19, enrolled during active disease.

This chain joins TRBV5-1 and TRBJ1-1; 9 nucleotides agree with TRBD1. Germline values: CDR1 SGHRS, CDR2 YFSETQ. CDR3 size: 14 residues. The V segment lost 4 bases and the J segment 5 bases; nucleotides outside the gene matches: 6. The CDR3: CASSLTGGETEAFF. CDR3 DNA: TGCGCCAGCAGCCTAACAGGGGGCGAGACTGAAGCTTTCTTT.

The sample holds a few counts of this clone. V and J are TRBV12-3 or TRBV12-4 and TRBJ1-2, with TRBD1 as a possible D gene (5 bases). The CDR3 contains 12 residues. V lost 7 bases and J lost 5, with 11 bases in between. Written as DNA, the CDR3 is TGTGCCAGCACGTGGGGCGGTTATGGCTACACCTTC. The encoded protein is CASTWGGYGYTF.

CDR3 loop: CASSRGRTSGIPILERNYEQYF. The CDR3 coding sequence is TGTGCCAGCAGCAGGGGTAGGACTAGCGGTATCCCCATCCTAGAACGGAACTACGAGCAGTACTTC. V is TRBV21-1 and J is TRBJ2-7; TRBD2, the D gene given by the table, was not confirmed from the DNA. TRBV21-1 is listed as a pseudogene. The CDR3 runs 22 residues.

The CDR3 loop reads CARSSGGGTGELFF. CDR3 coding DNA: TGTGCCAGAAGCTCGGGTGGGGGGACCGGGGAGCTGTTTTTT. The rearrangement links TRBV5-3 to TRBJ2-2; D might be TRBD2 (6 bases). TRBV5-3 has ORF status, its function being uncertain. The CDR3 extends over 14 amino acids. V was clipped by 3 bases and J by 5 bases, with 11 bases between them.

This clone was recorded only once. The gene calls are TRBV5-5 and TRBJ1-5; D gene ambiguous. Per the germline V gene, CDR1 is SGHKS and CDR2 is YYEKEE (reference sequence). The length of the CDR3 is 13 residues. Trimming left V 4 bases short and J 4 bases short, with 9 bases between. This chain's CDR3 is CASSASLNQPQHF. The CDR3 nucleotides are TGTGCCAGCAGCGCGAGCCTTAATCAGCCCCAGCATTTT.

The rearrangement joins TRBV2 to TRBJ1-6; D not certain. Germline CDR1 SNHLY, CDR2 FYNNEI. V was clipped by 7 bases and J by 7 bases, with 8 bases between them. The CDR3 totals 12 residues. The CDR3 reads CASNLPNSPLHF. CDR3 bases: TGTGCCAGCAACCTACCGAATTCACCCCTCCACTTT.

The chain has TRBV5-1 and TRBJ2-3; TRBD2 aligns across 7 bases. Germline assignment: CDR1 SGHRS and CDR2 YFSETQ. The J segment lost 5 bases and the V segment lost 4 bases, leaving 13 bases of the junction unmatched. This CDR3 contains 16 residues. The CDR3 is CASSVISGPSGDTQYF. The DNA for the CDR3 is TGCGCCAGCAGCGTAATTAGCGGGCCCTCAGGAGATACGCAGTATTTT.

The chain employs TRBV28 and TRBJ2-7; no firm D call. Germline V gene sequence: CDR1 MDHEN, CDR2 SYDVKM. Trimming removed 5 bases from V and 0 bases from J, with 14 bases in between. The CDR3 has 15 residues. The DNA for the CDR3 is TGTGCCAGCAGTCTTAGCAGCGCCGACTCCTACGAGCAGTACTTC. As protein: CASSLSSADSYEQYF.

The table lists this clone with a count of one. The chain carries TRBV5-1 and TRBJ2-7; 8 bases agree with TRBD1. Per the germline V gene, CDR1 is SGHRS and CDR2 is YFSETQ. CDR3 length: 16 residues. After removal of 0 bases from V and 6 bases from J, the junction contained 11 bases not matched to a gene. The CDR3 region is CASSLGWTGSVGEQYF. The CDR3, as DNA: TGCGCCAGCAGCTTGGGATGGACAGGGTCAGTCGGCGAGCAGTACTTC.

This clone was seen only once. The chain recombines TRBV28 with TRBJ1-2; 7 positions agree with TRBD1. This CDR3 is built from 15 residues. Looked up from germline, CDR1 is MDHEN and CDR2 is SYDVKM. V gave up 4 bases and J gave up 4 bases; unmatched junction bases: 9. CDR3 bases: TGTGCCAGCAGTTCCAGTCGACAGGGTGGCTATGGCTACACCTTC. Its translation: CASSSSRQGGYGYTF.

In this sample, this clone turned up once. J is TRBJ1-1 and V is TRBV6-4; no clear D gene. V was cut by 6 bases and J by 2 bases, with 13 bases left in between. The CDR3 covers 14 residues. Germline values: CDR1 MRHNA, CDR2 SNTAGT. CDR3 sequence: CASRKDRTNTEAFF. The CDR3 nucleotides read TGTGCCAGCAGAAAGGACCGGACTAACACTGAAGCTTTCTTT.

The V call is TRBV10-3, the J call TRBJ2-2; 8 bases match TRBD1. After removal of 4 bases from V and 6 bases from J, the junction contained 4 bases not matched to a gene. This CDR3 is built from 14 residues. Germline assignment: CDR1 ENHRY and CDR2 SYGVKD. The CDR3 DNA follows: TGTGCCATCAGTGTAATACAGGGGGCCGGGGAGCTGTTTTTT. Translation gives CAISVIQGAGELFF.

The chain employs TRBV19 and TRBJ1-1; a possible D gene is TRBD1 (6 bases). Per the germline V gene, CDR1 is LNHDA and CDR2 is SQIVND (reference sequence). The CDR3 consists of 14 residues. Between the trimmed V and J ends, which lost 5 bases and 5 bases, there was a span of 15 bases. The CDR3 DNA reads TGTGCCAGTAGTTTCGGGGGGCGCGTTACTGAAGCTTTCTTT. It specifies CASSFGGRVTEAFF.

J is TRBJ2-3 and V is TRBV3-1 (or the pseudogene TRBV3-2); TRBD2 aligns across 13 bases. The CDR3 loop spans 15 amino acids. V shed 4 bases, J shed 8 bases, and the junction held 6 bases outside the gene matches. CDR1 is LGHDT, CDR2 YNNKEL, per germline (reference sequence). In DNA, the CDR3 is TGTGCCAGCAGCCGCGGACTAGCGGGAGTGGGTACGCAGTATTTT. This sequence encodes CASSRGLAGVGTQYF.